A single sample gave rise to the 3 T cell receptor beta chains below, sequenced in a study of cytomegalovirus exposure and HLA in healthy donors. The PCR used 60 Vbeta and 13 Jbeta primers. Assay used: immunoSEQ multiplex PCR; TCRdb lists only in-frame clones, some missing. The sample lists 160,000 or so clones, 84% occurring once. The specimen sequenced was PBMCs. Source of these receptors: a man younger than 40 in good health and CMV-seronegative.

This chain connects TRBV19 to TRBJ1-5, with 11 nucleotides matching TRBD1. From germline, CDR1 is LNHDA and CDR2 SQIVND (reference sequence). Germline trimming cut 6 bases from V and 4 bases from J; bases unmatched to any gene: 5. The CDR3 covers 15 residues. The CDR3 reads CASRGTGGGNQPQHF. In DNA, the CDR3 is TGTGCCAGTAGGGGGACAGGGGGAGGTAATCAGCCCCAGCATTTT.

The rearrangement uses TRBV18 and TRBJ2-1, with a weak D call TRBD2 (6 bases). The CDR3 has 13 amino acids. Germline V gene sequence: CDR1 KGHSH, CDR2 LQKENI. With 5 bases removed from V and 10 bases from J, the gap between germline ends came to 15 bases. In DNA form, the CDR3 reads TGTGCCAGCTCATCATACGACCGGGGGGAGCAGTTCTTC. Translating gives CASSSYDRGEQFF.

J is TRBJ2-3 and V is TRBV11-2; 7 bases line up with TRBD1. V dropped 5 bases and J dropped 1; count of bases not matched to a gene: 9. Germline lookup yields CDR1 SGHAT and CDR2 FQNNGV. This CDR3 has 16 residues. The CDR3: CASSRLQGRGTDTQYF. The DNA for the CDR3 is TGTGCCAGCAGCCGTTTACAGGGGAGAGGCACAGATACGCAGTATTTT.